Listed below are T cell receptor beta chains from one sample, sequenced in a study of PD-L1 blockade in urothelial cancer. Produced via immunoSEQ multiplex PCR; TCRdb's table is partial and in-frame only. The top ten clones hold about 6.7% of a sample with around 79,000 clones, approximately 80% of them seen once. Sequences were derived from PBMCs, sampled around atezolizumab (anti-PD-L1) treatment. The origin of the receptors is a middle-aged man with urothelial cancer. The CDR3 runs from the conserved cysteine through the conserved F or W. Fields, in order: J gene, clone size, V gene, D gene, CDR3 DNA, CDR3 protein. A D gene is named only where the DNA matches it firmly. Clone size is shown for a subset of rows, as once, few, many or a class of expanded clone.

J: TRBJ1-2; size: NA; V: TRBV6-5; D: TRBD1; DNA: TGTGCCAGCAACTCCGGGGGACAGGGGTATGGCTACACCTTC; CDR3: CASNSGGQGYGYTF
J: TRBJ2-3; size: NA; V: TRBV5-1; D: NA; DNA: TGCGCCAGCAGCTCCCTCGGACTGACAGATACGCAGTATTTT; CDR3: CASSSLGLTDTQYF
J: TRBJ2-7; size: NA; V: TRBV28; D: NA; DNA: TGTGCCAGCGGACCCCGGAGGTACGAGCAGTACTTC; CDR3: CASGPRRYEQYF
J: TRBJ1-3; size: few; V: TRBV4-3; D: NA; DNA: TGCGCCAGCAGCCAAGATATCGGGTCTGGAAACACCATATATTTT; CDR3: CASSQDIGSGNTIYF
J: TRBJ1-1; size: NA; V: TRBV28; D: NA; DNA: TGTGCCATCACCAGGTATAGGGGCACTGAAGCTTTCTTT; CDR3: CAITRYRGTEAFF
J: TRBJ2-1; size: NA; V: TRBV4-2; D: TRBD2; DNA: TGTGCCAGCAGCCAAGTGGGCTCTAGCGGGAGGTACAATGAGCAGTTCTTC; CDR3: CASSQVGSSGRYNEQFF
J: TRBJ1-2; size: NA; V: TRBV9; D: TRBD1; DNA: TGTGCCAGCAGCGTTCAGGGGGCAACCTATGGCTACACCTTC; CDR3: CASSVQGATYGYTF
J: TRBJ1-1; size: once; V: TRBV6-5; D: NA; DNA: TGTGCCAGCAGTTACTCCCGAGACAGGTTTGAGGCTTTCTTT; CDR3: CASSYSRDRFEAFF
J: TRBJ1-2; size: NA; V: TRBV28; D: NA; DNA: TGTGCCAGCAGTTTACACCCCGGGAAGAGTGGCTACACCTTC; CDR3: CASSLHPGKSGYTF
J: TRBJ1-2; size: once; V: TRBV5-4; D: NA; DNA: TGTGCCAGCAGCCTGGCACAGGGCCATGGCTACACCTTC; CDR3: CASSLAQGHGYTF
J: TRBJ1-1; size: NA; V: TRBV15; D: NA; DNA: TGTGCCACCAGCAGAGAGGGCAGCTCCAACACTGAAGCTTTCTTT; CDR3: CATSREGSSNTEAFF
J: TRBJ1-5; size: NA; V: TRBV9; D: TRBD1; DNA: TGTGCCAGCAGCGGCGGGACAGGGGAGGTTCAGCCCCAGCATTTT; CDR3: CASSGGTGEVQPQHF
J: TRBJ2-3; size: NA; V: TRBV30; D: NA; DNA: TGTGCCCATACTAAGAATTCGGGGACAGATACGCAGTATTTT; CDR3: CAHTKNSGTDTQYF
J: TRBJ2-3; size: NA; V: TRBV29-1; D: TRBD2; DNA: TGCAGCACCCTAGCGGCTAGCACAGATACGCAGTATTTT; CDR3: CSTLAASTDTQYF
J: TRBJ1-1; size: NA; V: TRBV28; D: TRBD1; DNA: TGTGCCAGCACCGGGACAGCTAACACTGAAGCTTTCTTT; CDR3: CASTGTANTEAFF
J: TRBJ1-1; size: NA; V: TRBV9; D: NA; DNA: TGTGCCAGCAGCGCGACCCTCTTTGGGGGGTACACTGAAGCTTTCTTT; CDR3: CASSATLFGGYTEAFF
J: TRBJ2-1; size: NA; V: TRBV6-4; D: NA; DNA: TGTGCCAGCAGTGACTCGTTTCAGGGAAGTGAGCAGTTCTTC; CDR3: CASSDSFQGSEQFF
J: TRBJ2-1; size: NA; V: TRBV30; D: NA; DNA: TGTGCCTGGATAACAGGCGGTGAGCAGTTCTTC; CDR3: CAWITGGEQFF
J: TRBJ2-7; size: NA; V: TRBV19; D: TRBD2; DNA: TGTGCCAGTAGTATCGCCGGGAGGGCCATAGGGGAGCAGTACTTC; CDR3: CASSIAGRAIGEQYF
J: TRBJ1-1; size: NA; V: TRBV6-1; D: TRBD1; DNA: TGTGCCAGCAGTGAAGTGAGGACAGGGGGTCACACTGAAGCTTTCTTT; CDR3: CASSEVRTGGHTEAFF
J: TRBJ2-3; size: NA; V: TRBV4-2; D: TRBD2; DNA: TGTGCCAGCAGCCAAGATGGCGGGACTACATTCGGGGATACGCAGTATTTT; CDR3: CASSQDGGTTFGDTQYF
J: TRBJ1-2; size: NA; V: TRBV28; D: NA; DNA: TGTGCCAGCAGTTTCATCGGGGGGCGTACTGGCTACACCTTC; CDR3: CASSFIGGRTGYTF
J: TRBJ1-1; size: NA; V: TRBV18; D: NA; DNA: TGTGCCAGCTCACCCAGTCGGGACACTGAAGCTTTCTTT; CDR3: CASSPSRDTEAFF
J: TRBJ2-6; size: once; V: TRBV28; D: TRBD2; DNA: TGTGCCAGCAGCAACGGGGGGGAGGCCAACGTCCTGACTTTC; CDR3: CASSNGGEANVLTF
J: TRBJ2-7; size: once; V: TRBV5-1; D: TRBD1; DNA: TGCGCCAGCAGTAAGGGACAGTACTACGAGCAGTACTTC; CDR3: CASSKGQYYEQYF
J: TRBJ1-1; size: NA; V: TRBV6-4; D: NA; DNA: TGTGCCAGCAGGGCGGAAGGGGACACTGAAGCTTTCTTT; CDR3: CASRAEGDTEAFF
J: TRBJ2-1; size: NA; V: TRBV30; D: TRBD2; DNA: TGTGCCTGGAGTGTATGGCTAGCGGGGGGCAATGAGCAGTTCTTC; CDR3: CAWSVWLAGGNEQFF
J: TRBJ2-7; size: NA; V: TRBV28; D: TRBD1; DNA: TGTGCCAGTAAGGGACAGGGAATCTACGAGCAGTACTTC; CDR3: CASKGQGIYEQYF
J: TRBJ2-7; size: once; V: TRBV4-2; D: TRBD1; DNA: TGTGCCAGCAGCCAAGGGACAGGGGACTACGAGCAGTACTTC; CDR3: CASSQGTGDYEQYF
J: TRBJ1-4; size: NA; V: TRBV7-9; D: TRBD1; DNA: TGTGCCAGCAGCTTCGACAGGGTTCGCTATGAAAAACTGTTTTTT; CDR3: CASSFDRVRYEKLFF
J: TRBJ2-3; size: once; V: TRBV5-1; D: NA; DNA: TGCGCCAGCAGCACTCGGACTAGCACAGATACGCAGTATTTT; CDR3: CASSTRTSTDTQYF
J: TRBJ1-1; size: NA; V: TRBV6-4; D: NA; DNA: TGTGCCAGCAGAGAGACAGACCTGAACACTGAAGCTTTCTTT; CDR3: CASRETDLNTEAFF
J: TRBJ2-5; size: NA; V: TRBV11-1; D: NA; DNA: TGTGCCAGCAGCTCTGACACGTACCAAGAGACCCAGTACTTC; CDR3: CASSSDTYQETQYF
J: TRBJ1-3; size: many; V: TRBV30; D: TRBD1; DNA: TGTGCCTGGGGAGGGACAGGGGTCTCTGGAAACACCATATATTTT; CDR3: CAWGGTGVSGNTIYF
J: TRBJ2-2; size: NA; V: TRBV7-3; D: TRBD1; DNA: TGTGCCAGCAGTCCAGGGGGCCCTACCGGGGAGCTGTTTTTT; CDR3: CASSPGGPTGELFF
J: TRBJ2-7; size: NA; V: TRBV19; D: NA; DNA: TGTGCCAGTAGTATCGGGGGTGCCTACGAGCAGTACTTC; CDR3: CASSIGGAYEQYF
J: TRBJ1-4; size: NA; V: TRBV5-4; D: NA; DNA: TGTGCCAGCAGCCCGGGAGGGGCGGCTAATGAAAAACTGTTTTTT; CDR3: CASSPGGAANEKLFF
J: TRBJ1-1; size: NA; V: TRBV5-1; D: NA; DNA: TGCGCCAGCAGCTTGGATGGGGCGCTCACTGAAGCTTTCTTT; CDR3: CASSLDGALTEAFF
J: TRBJ2-7; size: NA; V: TRBV28; D: TRBD2; DNA: TGTGCCAGCAGTTTGGGGACTAGCCGCGGGGCCTACGAGCAGTACTTC; CDR3: CASSLGTSRGAYEQYF
J: TRBJ1-5; size: NA; V: TRBV5-8; D: NA; DNA: TGTGCCAGCAGCAGGCGGCAGGGCGGAAATCAGCCCCAGCATTTT; CDR3: CASSRRQGGNQPQHF
J: TRBJ2-1; size: NA; V: TRBV4-3; D: NA; DNA: TGCGCCAGCAGCCAAGAGACCGCGGACAATGAGCAGTTCTTC; CDR3: CASSQETADNEQFF
J: TRBJ2-7; size: NA; V: TRBV5-1; D: TRBD1; DNA: TGCGCCAGCAGCGCGAGGACAGGGACTCGCTCCTACGAGCAGTACTTC; CDR3: CASSARTGTRSYEQYF
J: TRBJ1-1; size: NA; V: TRBV7-3; D: NA; DNA: TGTGCCAGCAGCTTAAAATCTAGGCTAACGGGGACTGAAGCTTTCTTT; CDR3: CASSLKSRLTGTEAFF
J: TRBJ2-1; size: NA; V: TRBV7-9; D: TRBD2; DNA: TGTGCCAGCAGCTTAGTCAGTCTAGCGGGAGGGGAGCAGTTCTTC; CDR3: CASSLVSLAGGEQFF
J: TRBJ2-2; size: NA; V: TRBV9; D: TRBD1; DNA: TGTGCCAGCAGCGTGAGGGGGCAAACGAACACCGGGGAGCTGTTTTTT; CDR3: CASSVRGQTNTGELFF
J: TRBJ1-1; size: NA; V: TRBV27; D: NA; DNA: TGTGCCAGCAGGACTCGGGGGAACACTGAAGCTTTCTTT; CDR3: CASRTRGNTEAFF
J: TRBJ2-1; size: NA; V: TRBV28; D: TRBD2; DNA: TGTGCCAGCAGCCCTCCTCGAGCGGGGGTTCTAGTGAATGAGCAGTTCTTC; CDR3: CASSPPRAGVLVNEQFF
J: TRBJ2-1; size: NA; V: TRBV29-1; D: NA; DNA: TGCAGCGCTGGCCAGCGCGGGGAGTTCTTC; CDR3: CSAGQRGEFF
J: TRBJ2-7; size: NA; V: TRBV5-5; D: TRBD2; DNA: TGTGCCAGCAGCTTTGGGAGGGGTTACGAGCAGTACTTC; CDR3: CASSFGRGYEQYF
J: TRBJ1-2; size: NA; V: TRBV6-5; D: NA; DNA: TGTGCCACCACGAGGGGGGGGCAGAATAACTATGGCTACACCTTC; CDR3: CATTRGGQNNYGYTF
J: TRBJ1-2; size: NA; V: TRBV4-3; D: NA; DNA: TGCGCCAGCAGCCACCAGGTGGGGGGCTATGGCTACACCTTC; CDR3: CASSHQVGGYGYTF
J: TRBJ1-1; size: NA; V: TRBV27; D: NA; DNA: TGTGCCAGCAGCGGACGGGGGGGGAACACTGAAGCTTTCTTT; CDR3: CASSGRGGNTEAFF
J: TRBJ2-1; size: NA; V: TRBV7-3; D: TRBD2; DNA: TGTGCCAGCAGCTTAAGGGGGGGGACCCCGATCAATGAGCAGTTCTTC; CDR3: CASSLRGGTPINEQFF
J: TRBJ2-3; size: NA; V: TRBV7-6; D: TRBD2; DNA: TGTGCCAGCAGCCCAACTAGCGGGAGCACAGATACGCAGTATTTT; CDR3: CASSPTSGSTDTQYF
J: TRBJ2-1; size: NA; V: TRBV11-1; D: TRBD2; DNA: TGTGCCAGCAGCCCGTCGGCTAGCGGGATCTATGAGCAGTTCTTC; CDR3: CASSPSASGIYEQFF
J: TRBJ1-2; size: NA; V: TRBV28; D: NA; DNA: TGTGCCACCAGCTCGGGTCTTAACTATGGCTACACCTTC; CDR3: CATSSGLNYGYTF
J: TRBJ2-7; size: NA; V: TRBV7-7; D: TRBD2; DNA: TGTGCTAGCAGCTTAAACGGGAGGGCCGACTACGAGCAGTACTTC; CDR3: CASSLNGRADYEQYF
J: TRBJ1-1; size: NA; V: TRBV27; D: NA; DNA: TGTGCCAGCAGTCGACAGGAGCCTAACACTGAAGCTTTCTTT; CDR3: CASSRQEPNTEAFF
J: TRBJ2-1; size: NA; V: TRBV19; D: TRBD1; DNA: TGTGCCAGTAGTATATCAGGGGGCCCCTACAATGAGCAGTTCTTC; CDR3: CASSISGGPYNEQFF
J: TRBJ2-6; size: NA; V: TRBV9; D: TRBD1; DNA: TGTGCCAGCAGCGCACGACCGGGACAGGGGGACTCTGGGGCCAACGTCCTGACTTTC; CDR3: CASSARPGQGDSGANVLTF